This T cell receptor beta chain derives from a study of blood T cell repertoires in COVID-19. Study-level information: Specimens from acute and convalescent COVID-19 originated in the United States, Italy and Spain.

CDR3 size: 17 residues. CDR1 and CDR2 from the germline V gene are MNHNY and SVGAGI (reference sequence). V lost 5 bases and J 2 bases, leaving 19 bases between the germline ends. This clone appeared once. Some clones are missing from TCRdb's copy, which holds only in-frame ones; the method was immunoSEQ multiplex PCR. The table shows approximately 45,000 clones, with approximately 89% occurring only once. Sequencing was done on a sample of peripheral blood. This chain uses TRBV6-6 with TRBJ1-5; D call uncertain. The source of this sequence is a woman aged 40-49 years with acute or convalescent COVID-19. The CDR3 coding sequence is TGTGCCAGCAGTCCGGTGGAAGGACTTCGAGGCAATCAGCCCCAGCATTTT. Translated, it gives CASSPVEGLRGNQPQHF.